This T cell receptor (beta chain) was found in a study of control samples from healthy donors and cancer patients. This table comes from immunoSEQ multiplex PCR, and its TCRdb copy is limited to in-frame clones, with some not included. The data show around 150,000 clones, about 89% seen once. The germline V and J ends were trimmed by 0 bases and 3 bases, with 2 bases remaining between them. The CDR3 contains 13 residues. From germline, CDR1 is MRHNA and CDR2 SNTAGT. This clone turned up a few times. This clone may be a read error of a much larger clone one base away. Other DNA sequences in this specimen translate into the identical CDR3.

The chain carries TRBV6-4 and TRBJ2-2; D is unclear. This clonotype was obtained from a young man in good health. Material: blood. This CDR3 reads CASSDSDTGELFF. The CDR3 nucleotides are TGTGCCAGCAGTGACTCGGACACCGGGGAGCTGTTTTTT.